These T cell receptor beta chains were read from a single sample in a study of T cell responses to AZD1222 COVID-19 vaccine. Using immunoSEQ multiplex PCR, the repertoire was profiled, and TCRdb retains in-frame clones only, with some absent. Among roughly 190,000 clones, 85% to 95% were seen once, and the ten largest hold 1% to 1.5%. The input for sequencing was peripheral blood, taken on day 0 of AZD1222 vaccination. These receptor sequences come from an adult in good health. CDR3s include the opening cysteine and the closing phenylalanine or tryptophan. A D gene is named only where the DNA matches it firmly.

D | V | CDR3
. | TRBV5-1 | CASSPGWEGSPLHF
. | TRBV19 | CASSATAGTEAFF
. | TRBV9 | CASSQDPSQNYGYTF
. | TRBV6-1 | CASSEASANYGYTF
. | TRBV6-1 | CASSEGTAWNTEAFF
. | TRBV5-4 | CASSLGPPGSSNQPQHF
. | TRBV5-8 | CASSLAVGGLWNQPQHF
TRBD1 | TRBV3-1/TRBV3-2 | CASSQGTGNYGYTF
. | TRBV5-1 | CASSTHYIRGMIVATYNEQFF
TRBD2 | TRBV6-5 | CASSSWLADYNEQFF
TRBD1 | TRBV2 | CASSEPNPPSQGAVNTEAFF
. | TRBV4-1 | CASSHGEQGYTF
. | TRBV6-5 | CASRGGSGNTIYF